This T cell receptor beta chain was observed in a study of Ad26.COV2.S vaccination and SARS-CoV-2 variants. For the study at large: The study gave Ad26.COV2.S intramuscularly, once or twice 56 days apart. General observations from the study: TCR breadth and depth estimates may have understated total T cell responses.

Of note for this clone: No antigen is known for it.

Per the germline V gene, CDR1 is GTSNPN and CDR2 is SVGIG (reference sequence). Between the trimmed V and J ends, which lost 1 base and 8 bases, there was a span of 16 bases. The CDR3 covers 14 residues. The data were produced by immunoSEQ multiplex PCR, yet TCRdb's version contains in-frame clones alone and is incomplete. The data show hundreds of thousands of clones, 89% seen once. Treatment noted: around 19 received Ad26.COV2.S at low or high dose, single or two shots; roughly 5 received placebo; per-sample allocation not given. The samples date from day 63 after the first vaccine or placebo injection.

The V and J genes are TRBV30 and TRBJ2-3; D is unclear. The origin of this receptor is a person between 18 and 59 years old who received the Ad26.COV2.S COVID-19 vaccine or a placebo. The sequenced sample was peripheral blood, obtained in a trial of Ad26.COV2.S vaccine versus placebo. Written as DNA, the CDR3 is TGTGCCTGGAGTGAGGTCCACGCCCTGGGTACGCAGTATTTT. This gives the protein CAWSEVHALGTQYF. Filled out from reference TRBV30 and TRBJ2-3, the complete variable domain reads SQTIHQWPATLVQPVGSPLSLECTVEGTSNPNLYWYRQAAGRGLQLLFYSVGIGQISSEVPQNLSASRPQDRQFILSSKKLLLSDSGFYLCAWSEVHALGTQYFGPGTRLTVL.